This T cell receptor beta chain was captured by sequencing in a study of prognosis after radiotherapy for stage I lung cancer. Starting from genomic DNA, TCR beta CDR3 was amplified through two-round multiplex PCR. The use of primers specific to each TRBV and TRBJ gene characterized first-round PCR. TCRdb re-analysed the multiplex PCR reads in MiXCR, keeping a single row per CDR3 protein. The sample has about 15,000 distinct CDR3 sequences; around a third are singletons. This clonotype was detected ten times or more. With 4 bases removed from V and 9 bases from J, the gap between germline ends came to 17 bases. CDR1 is SGHRS, CDR2 YFSETQ, per germline. The CDR3 has 13 amino acids.

The sequenced sample was PBMCs, obtained before or after stereotactic body radiation therapy (not recorded which). The J gene is TRBJ2-7, the V gene TRBV5-1, with D possibly matching TRBD2 (5 bases). This clonotype originated in a donor older than 45 with non-small cell lung cancer. The CDR3 spells CASSPDWEPGQYF. Written as DNA, the CDR3 is TGCGCCAGCAGCCCGGACTGGGAGCCTGGGCAGTACTTC.